A selection of T cell receptor beta chains follows, all from one sample in a study of T cell responses to AZD1222 COVID-19 vaccine. Generated by immunoSEQ multiplex PCR, the TCRdb table keeps only in-frame clones and is missing some. This sample has roughly 150,000 clones; less than 90% occur once, and the top ten carry 5.5% to 8.5%. Sequencing was performed on peripheral blood, taken after recovery from COVID-19. These receptors all come from an adult who had recovered from COVID-19. Both conserved end residues are part of each CDR3. Each record gives: V gene, D gene, CDR3 length, J gene, clone size, CDR3 DNA, CDR3 protein. D genes are given only for firm matches. Clone size is not always given. Where it is, it says once, few, many or a class for expanded clones.

V: TRBV5-4; D: NA; length: 15; J: TRBJ1-3; size: NA; DNA: TGTGCCAGCAGCTCCGGAGGAGACTCTGGAAACACCATATATTTT; CDR3: CASSSGGDSGNTIYF
V: TRBV4-1; D: TRBD2; length: 15; J: TRBJ2-1; size: NA; DNA: TGCGCCAGCAGATCCAGGACTAGCGGGAGTCCATTGCAGTTCTTC; CDR3: CASRSRTSGSPLQFF
V: TRBV7-2; D: TRBD1; length: 18; J: TRBJ1-1; size: NA; DNA: TGTGCCAGCAGCTTAAGAGGGGGGACAGGGGTGTTGAACACTGAAGCTTTCTTT; CDR3: CASSLRGGTGVLNTEAFF
V: TRBV28; D: NA; length: 14; J: TRBJ2-7; size: NA; DNA: TGTGCCAGCAGTTTTCGACAGAACTCCTACGAGCAGTACTTC; CDR3: CASSFRQNSYEQYF
V: TRBV9; D: NA; length: 16; J: TRBJ2-2; size: NA; DNA: TGTGCCAGCAGCGTAGAGGGCGGGGCGATAAGAGGGGAGCTGTTTTTT; CDR3: CASSVEGGAIRGELFF
V: TRBV14; D: NA; length: 12; J: TRBJ2-7; size: NA; DNA: TGTGCCAGCAGCCTCACCTGGGACATCCCGATCTTC; CDR3: CASSLTWDIPIF
V: TRBV27; D: NA; length: 13; J: TRBJ1-4; size: NA; DNA: TGTGCCAGCAGTGAGGGGACATATGAAAAACTGTTTTTT; CDR3: CASSEGTYEKLFF
V: TRBV10-3; D: TRBD1; length: 14; J: TRBJ1-5; size: NA; DNA: TGTGCCATCAGTGGGGACAGTAGCAATCAGCCCCAGCATTTT; CDR3: CAISGDSSNQPQHF
V: TRBV29-1; D: NA; length: 12; J: TRBJ2-3; size: NA; DNA: TGCAGCGTTGAACAGGCTGGAGATACGCAGTATTTT; CDR3: CSVEQAGDTQYF
V: TRBV2; D: NA; length: 14; J: TRBJ1-5; size: NA; DNA: TGTGCCAGCGCCGGGCCTGGGGGCAATCAGCCCCAGCATTTT; CDR3: CASAGPGGNQPQHF
V: TRBV12-3/TRBV12-4; D: NA; length: 13; J: TRBJ1-3; size: NA; DNA: TGTGCCAGCAATCCACGGAGTGGAAACACCATATATTTT; CDR3: CASNPRSGNTIYF
V: TRBV6-5; D: NA; length: 16; J: TRBJ2-7; size: NA; DNA: TGTGCCAGCAGTTACTCGATCCAGCAAAACACCTACGAGCAGTACTTC; CDR3: CASSYSIQQNTYEQYF
V: TRBV25-1; D: NA; length: 14; J: TRBJ1-2; size: NA; DNA: TGTGCCAGCAGTGAATCCGGACAGAACTATGGCTACACCTTC; CDR3: CASSESGQNYGYTF
V: TRBV2; D: NA; length: 15; J: TRBJ1-1; size: NA; DNA: TGTGCCAGCAGCGCTTCGGACAGTAGAACCACTGAAGCTTTCTTT; CDR3: CASSASDSRTTEAFF
V: TRBV18; D: TRBD1; length: 15; J: TRBJ2-5; size: NA; DNA: TGTGCCAGCTCACGAAGCCGACAGGGGCAAGAGACCCAGTACTTC; CDR3: CASSRSRQGQETQYF
V: TRBV5-6; D: TRBD1; length: 16; J: TRBJ1-1; size: NA; DNA: TGTGCCAGCAGCCCAAGGACAGGTCGGGGGAACACTGAAGCTTTCTTT; CDR3: CASSPRTGRGNTEAFF
V: TRBV20-1; D: NA; length: 11; J: TRBJ2-7; size: NA; DNA: TGCAGTGCTATATTATCCTACGAGCAGTACTTC; CDR3: CSAILSYEQYF
V: TRBV3-1/TRBV3-2; D: NA; length: 15; J: TRBJ2-1; size: NA; DNA: TGTGCCAGCAGCCAAGCAGAGTTAGCCTACAATGAGCAGTTCTTC; CDR3: CASSQAELAYNEQFF
V: TRBV4-1; D: TRBD1; length: 14; J: TRBJ2-7; size: NA; DNA: TGCGCCAGCAGCGAGGGACAGCTATCCTACGAGCAGTACTTC; CDR3: CASSEGQLSYEQYF
V: TRBV10-3; D: NA; length: 15; J: TRBJ2-7; size: NA; DNA: TGTGCCATCACTGAACCGGGACGGAGCTCCTACGAGCAGTACTTC; CDR3: CAITEPGRSSYEQYF
V: TRBV29-1; D: TRBD2; length: 14; J: TRBJ2-2; size: NA; DNA: TGCAGCGTAGCAGGAGGCGGGGGGGCCGGGGAGCTGTTTTTT; CDR3: CSVAGGGGAGELFF
V: TRBV20-1; D: NA; length: 13; J: TRBJ1-5; size: NA; DNA: TGCAGTGCTAGTCCGGTTGGGGATCAGCCCCAGCATTTT; CDR3: CSASPVGDQPQHF
V: TRBV6-2/TRBV6-3; D: NA; length: 11; J: TRBJ2-1; size: once; DNA: TGTGCCAGCAGCCAGAACAATGAGCAGTTCTTC; CDR3: CASSQNNEQFF
V: TRBV6-5; D: TRBD2; length: 16; J: TRBJ2-3; size: NA; DNA: TGTGCCAGCAGTTACTCATTGGGGGGGAGCACAGATACGCAGTATTTT; CDR3: CASSYSLGGSTDTQYF
V: TRBV3-1/TRBV3-2; D: NA; length: 12; J: TRBJ2-1; size: NA; DNA: TGTGCCAGCAGCCCGACCGGTTGGGAGCAGTTCTTC; CDR3: CASSPTGWEQFF
V: TRBV7-9; D: TRBD1; length: 17; J: TRBJ2-7; size: NA; DNA: TGTGCCAGCAGCTTTCTGCCCGGACAGGCAAGCTCCTACGAGCAGTACTTC; CDR3: CASSFLPGQASSYEQYF
V: TRBV19; D: NA; length: 15; J: TRBJ1-5; size: NA; DNA: TGTGCCAGTACCCCCAACACGCCCCGGGATCAGCCCCAGCATTTT; CDR3: CASTPNTPRDQPQHF
V: TRBV11-2; D: NA; length: 14; J: TRBJ1-1; size: NA; DNA: TGTGCCAGCAGCTTGGAGGGGGAAAACACTGAAGCTTTCTTT; CDR3: CASSLEGENTEAFF
V: TRBV15; D: NA; length: 16; J: TRBJ1-1; size: NA; DNA: TGTGCCACCAGCAGGCCACCGGGGTCGGTGGGCACTGAAGCTTTCTTT; CDR3: CATSRPPGSVGTEAFF
V: TRBV19; D: NA; length: 15; J: TRBJ2-3; size: once; DNA: TGTGCCAGTAGCCTTAGTGAGAGTTTCACAGATACGCAGTATTTT; CDR3: CASSLSESFTDTQYF
V: TRBV6-5; D: NA; length: 13; J: TRBJ1-5; size: once; DNA: TGTGCCAGCAGCTACTTGGAGAGCCAGCCCCAGCATTTT; CDR3: CASSYLESQPQHF
V: TRBV9; D: TRBD2; length: 16; J: TRBJ2-3; size: NA; DNA: TGTGCCAGCAGCGTAGGAGCTAGCGGGGCAACAGATACGCAGTATTTT; CDR3: CASSVGASGATDTQYF
V: TRBV6-1; D: NA; length: 14; J: TRBJ2-7; size: NA; DNA: TGTGCCAGCAGTGAACGGGGTAGCTCCTACGAGCAGTACTTC; CDR3: CASSERGSSYEQYF
V: TRBV29-1; D: NA; length: 11; J: TRBJ2-1; size: once; DNA: TGCAGCGTTCCCTCCCGAGTGAAGCAGTTCTTC; CDR3: CSVPSRVKQFF
V: TRBV4-1; D: TRBD1; length: 16; J: TRBJ1-2; size: NA; DNA: TGCGCCAGCAGCCACGTGGACAGGGCGATTGACTATGGCTACACCTTC; CDR3: CASSHVDRAIDYGYTF
V: TRBV4-1; D: NA; length: 15; J: TRBJ2-3; size: NA; DNA: TGCGCCAGCAGCCAACCGACAGAGAGCACAGATACGCAGTATTTT; CDR3: CASSQPTESTDTQYF
V: TRBV18; D: NA; length: 14; J: TRBJ1-5; size: NA; DNA: TGTGCCAGCTCACCTGAACCGACGAATCAGCCCCAGCATTTT; CDR3: CASSPEPTNQPQHF
V: TRBV7-8; D: TRBD2; length: 16; J: TRBJ2-3; size: NA; DNA: TGTGCCAGCAGCTTCCTTAGCGGGGGCGTCCCCGATACGCAGTATTTT; CDR3: CASSFLSGGVPDTQYF
V: TRBV28; D: TRBD1; length: 14; J: TRBJ2-7; size: NA; DNA: TGTGCCAGCAGTTCGACAGGGGGGGGATACGAGCAGTACTTC; CDR3: CASSSTGGGYEQYF
V: TRBV7-2; D: NA; length: 13; J: TRBJ2-3; size: NA; DNA: TGTGCCAGCAGCCTGGGACCGACAGATACGCAGTATTTT; CDR3: CASSLGPTDTQYF
V: TRBV9; D: NA; length: 17; J: TRBJ2-2; size: NA; DNA: TGTGCCAGCAGCGTATCCAGCGGGTCAAGTGGCACCGGGGAGCTGTTTTTT; CDR3: CASSVSSGSSGTGELFF
V: TRBV20-1; D: NA; length: 11; J: TRBJ2-7; size: NA; DNA: TGCAGTGCTAATCTGGGGGACGAGCAGTACTTC; CDR3: CSANLGDEQYF
V: TRBV29-1; D: TRBD1; length: 13; J: TRBJ1-2; size: NA; DNA: TGCAGCGCAGCGACAGGGGCCGGCTATGGCTACACCTTC; CDR3: CSAATGAGYGYTF
V: TRBV5-4; D: NA; length: 14; J: TRBJ2-7; size: NA; DNA: TGTGCCAGCAGCTGGGGGGCAGATACCTACGAGCAGTACTTC; CDR3: CASSWGADTYEQYF
V: TRBV7-3; D: NA; length: 15; J: TRBJ1-3; size: NA; DNA: TGTGCCAGCAGCTTAAAGGGCAGCTCTGGAAACACCATATATTTT; CDR3: CASSLKGSSGNTIYF
V: TRBV19; D: NA; length: 12; J: TRBJ1-2; size: NA; DNA: TGTGCCAGTAGCGCCTCCGGCTGGGGCTACACCTTC; CDR3: CASSASGWGYTF
V: TRBV28; D: NA; length: 12; J: TRBJ2-5; size: NA; DNA: TGTGCCAGCAGCCAAACCAGGGAGACCCAGTACTTC; CDR3: CASSQTRETQYF
V: TRBV4-2; D: TRBD2; length: 15; J: TRBJ2-5; size: NA; DNA: TGTGCCAGCAGCCAAGAGCGGGGGGGCCAAGAGACCCAGTACTTC; CDR3: CASSQERGGQETQYF
V: TRBV27; D: NA; length: 15; J: TRBJ2-3; size: NA; DNA: TGTGCCAGCAGTTTGGTCAGGAGTTACACAGATACGCAGTATTTT; CDR3: CASSLVRSYTDTQYF
V: TRBV19; D: NA; length: 19; J: TRBJ2-1; size: NA; DNA: TGTGCCAGTAGTATTGCTCGGGTTGAGGCCCTTTCCTTCTACAATGAGCAGTTCTTC; CDR3: CASSIARVEALSFYNEQFF
V: TRBV6-2/TRBV6-3; D: TRBD2; length: 17; J: TRBJ2-1; size: NA; DNA: TGTGCCAGCAGTGATGGGACTAGCGGAGGCAGGATCTATGAGCAGTTCTTC; CDR3: CASSDGTSGGRIYEQFF
V: TRBV5-1; D: NA; length: 14; J: TRBJ1-2; size: NA; DNA: TGCGCCAGCAGCTTGGATCAGGGGCTCTTCGGCTACACCTTC; CDR3: CASSLDQGLFGYTF